The clone carrying this T cell receptor beta chain was seen more than once but under ten times. What it binds is unknown. The source of the sample is a study of early T cells in non-severe SARS-CoV-2 infection. Study-wide context: Sequencing of unsorted whole blood was done on bulk RNA, leaving chains unpaired. Findings of the study overall: VDJdb-based annotation leaned toward anti-spike CD8 responses and missed private and CD4 specificities.

CDR3 length equals 15 residues. V dropped 4 bases and J dropped 5; count of bases not matched to a gene: 8. The germline gives CDR1 MGHDK, CDR2 SYGVNS. Unique molecular identifiers were attached to individual cDNA molecules. TCRdb re-called the 5' RACE reads with MiXCR, one entry per CDR3 protein. This sample has approximately 85,000 distinct CDR3 sequences; approximately 13% occur once, and the top ten carry approximately 7%. The chain uses TRBV25-1 and TRBJ2-1; 7 nucleotides match TRBD2. This sequence was found in an adult who was a healthcare worker with PCR-confirmed SARS-CoV-2 infection or an uninfected control (not recorded which). Sequenced sample: whole blood. In DNA form, the CDR3 reads TGTGCCAGCAGTGGCCGGACTAGTAACAACAATGAGCAGTTCTTC. It encodes CASSGRTSNNNEQFF.